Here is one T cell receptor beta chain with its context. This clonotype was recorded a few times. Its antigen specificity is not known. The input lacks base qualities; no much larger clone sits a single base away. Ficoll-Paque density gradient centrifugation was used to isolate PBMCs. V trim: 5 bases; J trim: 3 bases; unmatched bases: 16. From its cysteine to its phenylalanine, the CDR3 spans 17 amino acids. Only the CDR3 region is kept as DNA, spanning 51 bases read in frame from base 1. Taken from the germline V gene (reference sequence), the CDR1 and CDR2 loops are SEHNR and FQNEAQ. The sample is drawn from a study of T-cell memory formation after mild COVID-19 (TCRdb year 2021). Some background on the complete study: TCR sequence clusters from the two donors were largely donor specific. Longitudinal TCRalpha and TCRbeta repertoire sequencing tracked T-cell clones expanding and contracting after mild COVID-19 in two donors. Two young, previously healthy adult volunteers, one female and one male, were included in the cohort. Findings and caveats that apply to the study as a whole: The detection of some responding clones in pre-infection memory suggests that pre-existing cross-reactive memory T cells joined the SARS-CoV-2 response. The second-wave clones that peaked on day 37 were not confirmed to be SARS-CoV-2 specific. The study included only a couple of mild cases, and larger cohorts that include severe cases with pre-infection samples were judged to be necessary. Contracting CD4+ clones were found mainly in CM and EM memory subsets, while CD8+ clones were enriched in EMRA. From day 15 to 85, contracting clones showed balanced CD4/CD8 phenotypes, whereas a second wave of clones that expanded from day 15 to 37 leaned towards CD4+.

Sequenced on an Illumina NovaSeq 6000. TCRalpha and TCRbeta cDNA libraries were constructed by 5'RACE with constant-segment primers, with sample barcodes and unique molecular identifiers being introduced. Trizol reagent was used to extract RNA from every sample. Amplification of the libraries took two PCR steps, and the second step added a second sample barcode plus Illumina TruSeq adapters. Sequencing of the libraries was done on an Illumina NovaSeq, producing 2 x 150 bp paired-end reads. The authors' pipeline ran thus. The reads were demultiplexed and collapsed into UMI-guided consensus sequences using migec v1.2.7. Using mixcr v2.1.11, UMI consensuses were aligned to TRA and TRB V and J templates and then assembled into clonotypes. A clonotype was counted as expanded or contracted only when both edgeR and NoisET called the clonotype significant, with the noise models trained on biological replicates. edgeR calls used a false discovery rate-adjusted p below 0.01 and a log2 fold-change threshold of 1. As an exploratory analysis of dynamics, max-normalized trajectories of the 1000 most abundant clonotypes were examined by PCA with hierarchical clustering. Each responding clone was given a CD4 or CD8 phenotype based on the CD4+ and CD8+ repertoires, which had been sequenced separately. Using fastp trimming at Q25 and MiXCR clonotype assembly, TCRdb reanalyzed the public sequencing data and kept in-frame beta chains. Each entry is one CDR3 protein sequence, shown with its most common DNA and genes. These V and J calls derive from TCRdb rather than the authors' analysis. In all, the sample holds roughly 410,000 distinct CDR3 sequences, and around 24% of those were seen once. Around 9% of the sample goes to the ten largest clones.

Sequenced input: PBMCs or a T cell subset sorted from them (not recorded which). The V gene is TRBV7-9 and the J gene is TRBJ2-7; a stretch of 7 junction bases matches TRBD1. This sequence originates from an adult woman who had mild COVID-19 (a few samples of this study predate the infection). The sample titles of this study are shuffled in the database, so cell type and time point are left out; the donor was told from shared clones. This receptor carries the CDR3 CASSPGTQGTYDYEQYF. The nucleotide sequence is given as TGTGCCAGCAGCCCAGGCACACAGGGGACCTACGACTACGAGCAGTACTTC.